Listed here are 10 T cell receptor beta chains from one sample, sequenced in a study of glioma-infiltrating T cells after dendritic cell vaccination. Time point noted: after dendritic cell vaccination, including at tumor progression/relapse. This table comes from immunoSEQ multiplex PCR, and its TCRdb copy is limited to in-frame clones, with some not included. The data contain 100,000 or so clones, roughly 90% of them singletons. This specimen was blood, taken after dendritic cell vaccination. These receptors were obtained from a human donor with glioblastoma.

The chain has TRBV11-3 and TRBJ2-5; D is uncertain. Germline V CDR1 and CDR2: SGHNT, YENEEA. The CDR3 extends over 13 amino acids. The V gene lost 2 bases and the J gene lost 2 bases, with 6 bases spanning the gap. CDR3 residues: CASSLSRQETQYF. As DNA, the CDR3 is TGTGCCAGCAGCTTATCTAGGCAAGAGACCCAGTACTTC.

This clone appeared a few times. V and J are TRBV28 and TRBJ1-2; the match to TRBD1 covers 7 bases. This CDR3 spans 13 amino acids. V was pared by 5 bases and J by 4 bases, with 4 bases of the junction left unmatched. Germline loops: CDR1 MDHEN, CDR2 SYDVKM. The CDR3 DNA is TGTGCCAGCAGTACAGGGGCGGTCTATGGCTACACCTTC. Protein sequence: CASSTGAVYGYTF.

The V call is TRBV27, the J call TRBJ1-6, with D possibly matching TRBD1 (5 bases). Germline values: CDR1 MNHEY, CDR2 SMNVEV (reference sequence). The CDR3 extends over 13 amino acids. V was clipped by 3 bases and J by 11 bases, with 11 bases between them. The CDR3 DNA reads as TGTGCCAGCAGTTTGGGGCCTCTTACACCCCTCCACTTT. Translation: CASSLGPLTPLHF.

This rearrangement joins TRBV10-3 to TRBJ2-7; the D gene is possibly TRBD2 (5 bases). CDR1 is ENHRY and CDR2 is SYGVKD in the germline V gene. CDR3 length: 15 residues. Trimming left V 3 bases short and J 0 bases short, with 12 bases between. This CDR3 is CAISDERAGSYEQYF. The DNA of the CDR3 is TGTGCCATCAGTGATGAGAGGGCTGGCTCCTACGAGCAGTACTTC.

The chain carries TRBV19 and TRBJ2-1, with a tentative D call TRBD2 (5 bases). With 10 bases removed from V and 4 bases from J, the gap between germline ends came to 17 bases. The CDR3 is made up of 14 amino acids. Per germline, CDR1 LNHDA and CDR2 SQIVND (reference sequence). The CDR3 is CATKSGIGYNEQFF. CDR3 coding DNA: TGTGCCACAAAGAGCGGTATTGGGTACAATGAGCAGTTCTTC.

V usage is TRBV18 and J usage is TRBJ1-2, with a possible D match to TRBD1 (5 bases). The length of the CDR3 is 15 residues. Germline assignment: CDR1 KGHSH and CDR2 LQKENI. Trimming took off 6 bases at V and 0 bases at J, with 14 bases between the two ends. CDR3 loop: CASSSSSGTNYGYTF. CDR3 in DNA: TGTGCCAGCTCCTCCAGCTCAGGGACTAACTATGGCTACACCTTC.

The table lists this clone with a count of one. Here the CDR3 DNA reads TGTGCCAGCAGCGACCCATCCCTTGGGACAGTGAACACTGAAGCTTTCTTT. Its translation is CASSDPSLGTVNTEAFF. The chain combines TRBV9 with TRBJ1-1; TRBD1 matches at 7 bases. The CDR3 has 17 amino acids. Looked up from germline, CDR1 is SGDLS and CDR2 is YYNGEE. Losses at the gene ends were 3 bases for V and 0 bases for J; bases not matched to a gene: 11.

V usage is TRBV18 and J usage is TRBJ1-4, with 9 bases matching TRBD1. This CDR3 region has 13 residues. Germline loops: CDR1 KGHSH, CDR2 LQKENI. The trim removed 6 bases at V and 7 bases at J, leaving 3 bases unmatched. CDR3 sequence (DNA): TGTGCCAGCTCTTGGGACAGGGCTGAAAAACTGTTTTTT. It is translated as CASSWDRAEKLFF.

The gene calls are TRBV5-1 and TRBJ2-7; 15 nucleotides match TRBD2. The CDR3 covers 17 residues. The junction had 8 bases not matched to a gene; V was cut back by 5 bases and J by 2 bases. Germline values: CDR1 SGHRS, CDR2 YFSETQ. CDR3 sequence: CASSSGLAGGPPYEQYF. Written as DNA, the CDR3 is TGCGCCAGCAGTTCGGGACTAGCGGGAGGCCCTCCCTACGAGCAGTACTTC.

The CDR3 protein is CASSEAHSGRANEQFF. CDR3 sequence (DNA): TGTGCCAGCAGTGAAGCGCACAGCGGGAGGGCCAATGAGCAGTTCTTC. The chain joins TRBV6-1 to TRBJ2-1; 10 bases are a match to TRBD2. This CDR3 has 16 residues. Per germline, CDR1 MNHNS and CDR2 SASEGT. Losses at the gene ends were 0 bases for V and 6 bases for J; bases not matched to a gene: 5.